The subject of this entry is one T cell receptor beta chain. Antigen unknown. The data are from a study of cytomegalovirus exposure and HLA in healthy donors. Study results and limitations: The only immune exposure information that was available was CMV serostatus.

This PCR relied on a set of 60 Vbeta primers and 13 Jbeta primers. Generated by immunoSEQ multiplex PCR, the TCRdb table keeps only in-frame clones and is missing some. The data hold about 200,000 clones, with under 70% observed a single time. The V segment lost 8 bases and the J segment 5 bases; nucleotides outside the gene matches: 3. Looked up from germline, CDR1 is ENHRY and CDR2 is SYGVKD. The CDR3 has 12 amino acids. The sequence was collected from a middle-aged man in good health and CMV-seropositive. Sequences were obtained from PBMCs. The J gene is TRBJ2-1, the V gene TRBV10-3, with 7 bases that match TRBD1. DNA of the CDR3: TGTGCCATCGGACAGGAGCACAATGAGCAGTTCTTC. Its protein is CAIGQEHNEQFF.